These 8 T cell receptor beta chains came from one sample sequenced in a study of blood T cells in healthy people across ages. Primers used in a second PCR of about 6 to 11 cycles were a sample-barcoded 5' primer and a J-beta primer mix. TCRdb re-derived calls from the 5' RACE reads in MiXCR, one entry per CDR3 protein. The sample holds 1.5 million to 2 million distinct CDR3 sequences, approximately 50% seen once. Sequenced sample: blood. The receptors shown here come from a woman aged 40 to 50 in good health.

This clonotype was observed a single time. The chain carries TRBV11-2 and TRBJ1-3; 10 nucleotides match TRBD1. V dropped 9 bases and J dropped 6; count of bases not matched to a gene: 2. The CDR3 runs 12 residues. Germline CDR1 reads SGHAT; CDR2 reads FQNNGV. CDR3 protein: CASGQGENTIYF. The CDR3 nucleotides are TGTGCCAGTGGACAGGGGGAAAACACCATATATTTT.

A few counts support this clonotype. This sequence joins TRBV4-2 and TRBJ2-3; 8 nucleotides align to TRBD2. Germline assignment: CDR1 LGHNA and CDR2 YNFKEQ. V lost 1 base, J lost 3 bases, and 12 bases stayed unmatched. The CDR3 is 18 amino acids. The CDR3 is CASSQGIAQGGGTDTQYF. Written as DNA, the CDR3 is TGTGCCAGCAGCCAAGGGATCGCCCAGGGCGGGGGGACAGATACGCAGTATTTT.

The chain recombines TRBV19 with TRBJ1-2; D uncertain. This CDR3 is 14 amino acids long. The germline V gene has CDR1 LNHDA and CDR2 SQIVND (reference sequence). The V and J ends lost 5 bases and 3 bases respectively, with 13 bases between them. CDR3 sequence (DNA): TGTGCCAGTAGTGATGGGGTTGGGGACTATGGCTACACCTTC. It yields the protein CASSDGVGDYGYTF.

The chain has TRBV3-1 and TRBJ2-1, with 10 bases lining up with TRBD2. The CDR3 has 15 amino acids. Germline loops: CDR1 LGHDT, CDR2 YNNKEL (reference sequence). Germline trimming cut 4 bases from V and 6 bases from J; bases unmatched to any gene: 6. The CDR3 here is CASSPSGGGFNEQFF. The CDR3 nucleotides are TGTGCCAGCAGCCCTAGCGGGGGAGGGTTCAATGAGCAGTTCTTC.

CDR3 coding DNA: TGTGCCAGCAGTGAAGATCCGACAGGGGATGTTGAAGCTTTCTTT. This gives the protein CASSEDPTGDVEAFF. The chain carries TRBV6-1 and TRBJ1-1, with TRBD1 matching over 8 bases. The CDR3 length is 15 residues. Trimming cost V 1 base and J 7 bases; bases outside gene matches: 8. Germline CDR1 and CDR2: MNHNS and SASEGT.

The CDR3 spells CASSLNPSGGTQETQYF. The CDR3 DNA reads as TGTGCCAGCAGCCTAAATCCTAGCGGGGGGACCCAAGAGACCCAGTACTTC. The J gene is TRBJ2-5, the V gene TRBV7-2, with 11 bases matching TRBD2. With V trimmed by 5 bases and J by 1 base, 9 bases remained unmatched. Germline CDR1 is SGHTA and CDR2 is FQGNSA. This CDR3 has 17 amino acids.

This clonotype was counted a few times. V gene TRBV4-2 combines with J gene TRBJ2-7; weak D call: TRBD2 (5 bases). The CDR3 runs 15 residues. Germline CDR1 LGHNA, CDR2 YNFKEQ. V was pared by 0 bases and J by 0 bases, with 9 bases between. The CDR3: CASSQERTSSYEQYF. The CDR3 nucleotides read TGTGCCAGCAGCCAAGAGCGGACTTCCTCCTACGAGCAGTACTTC.

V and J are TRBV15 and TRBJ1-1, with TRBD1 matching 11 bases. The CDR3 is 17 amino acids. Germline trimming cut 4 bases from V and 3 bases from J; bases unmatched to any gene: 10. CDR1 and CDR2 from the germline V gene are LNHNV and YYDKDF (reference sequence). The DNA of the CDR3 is TGTGCCACCAGCACTGGACCCGGGACAGGGGGGGACACTGAAGCTTTCTTT. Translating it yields CATSTGPGTGGDTEAFF.